The T cell receptor beta chain described here comes from a study of cytomegalovirus exposure and HLA in healthy donors. Study results and limitations: Later analysis identified 17,000 or so TCR beta sequences associated with HLA alleles, using a false discovery rate threshold of 0.05. Sequencing depth across donors, presence/absence analyses assumed, was roughly uniform. What TCR beta sequences reportedly achieved was accurate prediction of HLA-A and HLA-B alleles in most subjects. A later analysis showed that HLA-associated TCR beta chains had undergone more clonal expansion than equally common others.

To note about this clone: Its target is unknown.

Germline CDR1 is SGHTA and CDR2 is FQGNSA. J lost 5 bases, V lost 4 bases, and 5 bases had no gene match. The CDR3 covers 14 residues. The PCR contained 60 Vbeta and 13 Jbeta primers. The assay was immunoSEQ multiplex PCR, and TCRdb's table has in-frame clones only and misses some. The data contain approximately 170,000 clones, 80% to 90% of them seen just once; the ten biggest clones take up about 0.77%. Sequenced sample: PBMCs. The TCR comes from a woman younger than 30 in good health and CMV-seronegative. The gene calls are TRBV7-2 and TRBJ2-5, with 9 bases fitting TRBD1. The CDR3, as DNA: TGTGCCAGCAGCTCCTACAGGGGGCAGGAGACCCAGTACTTC. This gives the protein CASSSYRGQETQYF.